The 14 T cell receptor beta chains listed next were all sequenced from one sample in a study of PD-1 blockade in classical Hodgkin lymphoma. Described time point: newly diagnosed, previously untreated cHL patient sample. TCRdb keeps only in-frame clones here, not all; method: immunoSEQ multiplex PCR. The sample carries tens of thousands of clones, roughly 91% recorded once. Material for sequencing was peripheral blood mononuclear cells (PBMCs). Receptors were obtained from a human donor with classical Hodgkin lymphoma.

The rearrangement links TRBV5-6 to TRBJ2-5; D may be TRBD1 (5 bases). The V end was cut by 4 bases, the J end by 1 base, with 8 bases between. The CDR3 extends over 13 amino acids. The germline CDR1 and CDR2 sequences are SGHDT and YYEEEE. The DNA for the CDR3 is TGTGCCAGCAGCCAGGGATTCCAAGAGACCCAGTACTTC. Encoded protein: CASSQGFQETQYF.

The chain uses TRBV4-1 and TRBJ2-2; 7 bases agree with TRBD1. Germline CDR1 reads MGHRA; CDR2 reads YSYEKL. V was pared by 4 bases and J by 0 bases, with 5 bases of the junction left unmatched. The CDR3 has 16 amino acids. CDR3 sequence (DNA): TGCGCCAGCAGCCGTTCAGGGACAGCGAACACCGGGGAGCTGTTTTTT. This encodes CASSRSGTANTGELFF.

The J gene is TRBJ2-7, the V gene TRBV6-1; D unresolved. Trimming took off 6 bases at V and 0 bases at J, with 6 bases between the two ends. The CDR3 contains 12 residues. Germline V gene data show CDR1 as MNHNS and CDR2 as SASEGT. CDR3 coding DNA: TGTGCCAGCAGGGTCAGCTCCTACGAGCAGTACTTC. Its translation is CASRVSSYEQYF.

The chain links TRBV5-1 to TRBJ2-5; tentative D call: TRBD1 (5 bases). CDR1 SGHRS and CDR2 YFSETQ come from the germline V gene. Trimming cost V 4 bases and J 5 bases, with 15 bases left between them. CDR3 length: 14 residues. In nucleotides, the CDR3 is TGCGCCAGCAGCCCGGGCAGGGAACGGGAGACCCAGTACTTC. Protein: CASSPGRERETQYF.

The chain combines TRBV6-5 with TRBJ1-5; D uncertain. Per the germline V gene, CDR1 is MNHEY and CDR2 is SVGAGI. CDR3 size: 15 residues. Trimming removed 0 bases at V and 4 bases at J, with 10 bases between. The CDR3 here is CASSYSSSANQPQHF. In DNA, the CDR3 is TGTGCCAGCAGTTACTCGAGCAGCGCGAATCAGCCCCAGCATTTT.

This sequence joins TRBV7-9 and TRBJ2-1; possible D gene TRBD2, 6 bases. This CDR3 has 16 residues. Germline lookup yields CDR1 SEHNR and CDR2 FQNEAQ (reference sequence). The V end was cut by 3 bases, the J end by 3 bases, with 15 bases between. The CDR3 region is CASSFSAGRFYNEQFF. CDR3 nucleotide sequence: TGTGCCAGCAGCTTTTCTGCGGGAAGATTCTACAATGAGCAGTTCTTC. Filled out from reference TRBV7-9 and TRBJ2-1, the complete variable domain reads DTGVSQNPRHKITKRGQNVTFRCDPISEHNRLYWYRQTLGQGPEFLTYFQNEAQLEKSRLLSDRFSAERPKGSFSTLEIQRTEQGDSAMYLCASSFSAGRFYNEQFFGPGTRLTVL.

The V call is TRBV2, the J call TRBJ2-6; no definite D call. Germline loops: CDR1 SNHLY, CDR2 FYNNEI. This CDR3 is 13 amino acids long. V shed 4 bases and J shed 9 bases, with 10 bases lying between them. The CDR3, as DNA: TGTGCCAGCAGTGTATCAATCCTCAACGTCCTGACTTTC. It is translated as CASSVSILNVLTF.

The genes are TRBV14 and TRBJ2-7, with TRBD2 matching over 8 bases. CDR3 size: 15 residues. Germline CDR1 and CDR2: SGHDN and FVKESK. V dropped 1 base and J dropped 2; count of bases not matched to a gene: 4. The CDR3 spells CASSQGGRPAYEQYV. CDR3 nucleotides: TGTGCCAGCAGCCAAGGCGGGAGGCCAGCCTACGAGCAGTACGTC.

This chain connects TRBV2 to TRBJ2-2, with D possibly being TRBD2 (6 bases). The ends were cut back, 4 bases at V and 4 bases at J, with 13 bases in the middle. Germline V gene data show CDR1 as SNHLY and CDR2 as FYNNEI. The CDR3 runs 15 residues. For the CDR3, the DNA is TGTGCCAGCAGTGCGACTAGGCTCGGCACCGGGGAGCTGTTTTTT. The encoded protein is CASSATRLGTGELFF.

J is TRBJ1-2 and V is TRBV5-1; D might be TRBD1 (6 bases). Germline CDR1 is SGHRS and CDR2 is YFSETQ. V was cut by 3 bases and J by 3 bases, with 12 bases left in between. This CDR3 is built from 14 residues. CDR3 nucleotides: TGCGCCAGCAGCTGGGGATACAGGGACTATGGCTACACCTTC. It translates to CASSWGYRDYGYTF.

The chain joins TRBV6-1 to TRBJ1-1; D perhaps matches TRBD1 (6 bases). Trimming took off 5 bases at V and 2 bases at J, with 12 bases between the two ends. Per germline, CDR1 MNHNS and CDR2 SASEGT. The CDR3 runs 14 residues. The DNA for the CDR3 is TGTGCCAGCAGTCCTTTACAGGGAAACACTGAAGCTTTCTTT. Translation: CASSPLQGNTEAFF.

The chain has TRBV6-1 and TRBJ1-5; D unresolved. Germline loops: CDR1 MNHNS, CDR2 SASEGT. This CDR3 is built from 13 residues. Trimming took off 1 base at V and 3 bases at J, with 4 bases between the two ends. The CDR3 nucleotides are TGTGCCAGCAGTGAAGTAATCAATCAGCCCCAGCATTTT. Translation gives CASSEVINQPQHF.

This clone was recorded a few times. The DNA of the CDR3 is TGTGCCAGCAGCCTCGGGACAGGGCATCCCGGGGAGCTGTTTTTT. This translates into CASSLGTGHPGELFF. J is TRBJ2-2 and V is TRBV6-1; 9 bases are shared with TRBD1. This CDR3 has 15 amino acids. The V segment lost 6 bases and the J segment 6 bases; nucleotides outside the gene matches: 8. Germline loops: CDR1 MNHNS, CDR2 SASEGT.

V usage is TRBV7-2 and J usage is TRBJ2-5; D gene uncertain. Germline-derived CDR1 and CDR2 are SGHTA and FQGNSA. CDR3 size: 12 residues. Trimming shortened V by 2 bases and J by 4 bases, and 5 bases separated the two germline ends. For the CDR3, the DNA is TGTGCCAGCAGCTTATCACGAGAGACCCAGTACTTC. Residues: CASSLSRETQYF.